This T cell receptor beta chain was observed in a study of technical replicates of blood from a handful of donors. Produced via immunoSEQ multiplex PCR; TCRdb's table is partial and in-frame only. Among tens of thousands of clones listed, more than 85% were seen once. The CDR3 has 14 residues. Per the germline V gene, CDR1 is SGHNT and CDR2 is YYREEE (reference sequence). The V gene end was trimmed by 1 base and the J gene end by 4 bases; junction bases not matched to a gene: 1. The J gene is TRBJ2-3, the V gene TRBV5-4, with 9 positions matching TRBD2. Sequenced material: T cells isolated from PBMCs. The receptor was isolated from a human donor in good health. DNA for the CDR3: TGTGCCAGCAGCTTGAAGCGGGAGGCAGATACGCAGTATTTT. It codes for CASSLKREADTQYF.